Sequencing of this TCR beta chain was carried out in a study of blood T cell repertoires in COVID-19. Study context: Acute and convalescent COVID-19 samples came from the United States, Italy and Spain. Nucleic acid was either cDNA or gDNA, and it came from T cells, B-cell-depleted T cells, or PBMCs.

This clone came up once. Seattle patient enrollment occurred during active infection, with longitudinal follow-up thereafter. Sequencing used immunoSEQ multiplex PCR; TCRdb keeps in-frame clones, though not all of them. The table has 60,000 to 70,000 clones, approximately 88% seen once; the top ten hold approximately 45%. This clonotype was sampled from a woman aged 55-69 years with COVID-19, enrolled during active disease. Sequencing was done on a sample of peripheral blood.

CDR3 bases: TGTGCCAGCAGCTTGGAGGGGGGAGGGGACAATGAGCAGTTCTTC. Its protein is CASSLEGGGDNEQFF. The chain joins TRBV5-4 to TRBJ2-1, with a weak D call TRBD2 (7 bases). The CDR3 is made up of 15 amino acids. Germline V gene sequence: CDR1 SGHNT, CDR2 YYREEE (reference sequence). Deletions cut 0 bases from V and 5 bases from J, with 12 bases between.